This T cell receptor beta chain was recovered during a study of blood T cell repertoires in COVID-19. Turning to the study itself: PBMCs, B-cell-depleted T cells, or T cells were the source of the cDNA or gDNA that made up the material.

Patients in Seattle were enrolled during active infection, then followed longitudinally. Study processing details: How many nucleated cells were present was estimated from reference gene primer amplification. Here immunoSEQ multiplex PCR was the method, and the copy in TCRdb shows in-frame clones only, minus some. That table furnishes V, J and clone size, whereas the DNA furnished D and trimming. Of about 410,000 clones detected, approximately 91% appear once; the ten largest clones hold roughly 1.5%. The receptor was derived from a woman aged 40 to 50 with COVID-19, enrolled during active disease. Sequencing used peripheral blood.

CDR3 bases: TGTGCCAGCAGCCCTGGGGCCCGACAGGGCACCTACGAGCAGTACTTC. This encodes CASSPGARQGTYEQYF. The rearrangement joins TRBV5-4 to TRBJ2-7; the match to TRBD1 covers 7 bases. The CDR3 spans 16 residues. The trim removed 4 bases at V and 2 bases at J, leaving 12 bases unmatched. Germline-derived CDR1 and CDR2 are SGHNT and YYREEE (reference sequence).